This T cell receptor (beta chain) was captured by sequencing in a study of STAT5B mutations in CD4+ large granular lymphocyte leukemia. Comment on this clone: Its antigen is undetermined.

Whole-study findings and limits: Patient CD4-sorted repertoires stayed more clonal than healthy ones after leukemic-clone removal.

The survey-level immunoSEQ assay was used. Clones were read by immunoSEQ multiplex PCR, and TCRdb kept only the in-frame ones, dropping some. The sample lists fewer than 35,000 clones; roughly 72% were seen once. Sequencing was carried out using CD4+ T cells from blood buffy coats. The clonotype originates from a human donor in good health.

The CDR3 nucleotides are TGTGCCAGCAGCCGACAAACTCGCGGGGGGCAAGAGACCCAGTACTTC. Translation: CASSRQTRGGQETQYF. The chain carries TRBV7-2 and TRBJ2-5, with 8 bases aligning to TRBD2. Germline assignment: CDR1 SGHTA and CDR2 FQGNSA. The J segment lost 2 bases and the V segment lost 5 bases, leaving 10 bases of the junction unmatched. The CDR3 loop spans 16 amino acids.